Listed below are T cell receptor beta chains from one sample, sequenced in a study of shared clonotypes between healthy human individuals. The method was immunoSEQ multiplex PCR; TCRdb's version includes in-frame clones alone and lacks a portion of them. The table shows roughly 2.1 million clones, with approximately 94% occurring only once. The sequenced material came from naive CD8+ T cells from PBMCs. Receptors originate from a man between 18 and 29 years old in good health. Some clones in this sample may be carry-over from other donors' samples. Each CDR3 is given with its conserved first and last residue. The order of the fields is J gene, D gene, CDR3 length, clone size, V gene, CDR3 DNA, CDR3 protein. D genes are given only for firm matches. Some rows mark clone size as missing; the rest say once, few, many or name a class of expanded clone.

j_gene: TRBJ2-7
d_gene: NA
len: 16
abundance: NA
v_gene: TRBV7-6
CDR3nt: TGTGCCAGCAGCTTAGCGCCGGAGGGCGCACTTTACGAGCAGTACTTC
CDR3aa: CASSLAPEGALYEQYF

j_gene: TRBJ2-7
d_gene: NA
len: 14
abundance: NA
v_gene: TRBV4-2
CDR3nt: TGTGCCAGCAGCCAAGATTCAGAAAGCCGCGAGCAGTACTTC
CDR3aa: CASSQDSESREQYF

j_gene: TRBJ2-1
d_gene: TRBD2
len: 14
abundance: NA
v_gene: TRBV2
CDR3nt: TGTGCCAGCACCACTAGGACTAGCGGGAGGGAGCAGTTCTTC
CDR3aa: CASTTRTSGREQFF

j_gene: TRBJ1-1
d_gene: TRBD1
len: 16
abundance: NA
v_gene: TRBV5-1
CDR3nt: TGCGCCAGCAGGACCGGGACAGGGGTAGCTGACACTGAAGCTTTCTTT
CDR3aa: CASRTGTGVADTEAFF

j_gene: TRBJ2-7
d_gene: NA
len: 14
abundance: once
v_gene: TRBV2
CDR3nt: TGTGCCAGCAGTGATGACAGATTGTCCTACGAGCAGTACTTC
CDR3aa: CASSDDRLSYEQYF

j_gene: TRBJ2-7
d_gene: TRBD1
len: 16
abundance: NA
v_gene: TRBV27
CDR3nt: TGTGCCAGCAGTTTAGTCAGGGACAGCCACTCCTACGAGCAGTACTTC
CDR3aa: CASSLVRDSHSYEQYF

j_gene: TRBJ2-1
d_gene: NA
len: 14
abundance: once
v_gene: TRBV15
CDR3nt: TGTGCCACCAGCAGAGTGCTGGGTGACAATGAGCAGTTCTTC
CDR3aa: CATSRVLGDNEQFF

j_gene: TRBJ2-5
d_gene: TRBD1
len: 15
abundance: NA
v_gene: TRBV7-6
CDR3nt: TGTGCCAGCAGCGCGGGACAGGGGGGGCAAGAGACCCAGTACTTC
CDR3aa: CASSAGQGGQETQYF

j_gene: TRBJ1-5
d_gene: NA
len: 14
abundance: NA
v_gene: TRBV19
CDR3nt: TGTGCCAGTAGTGAGGGTTGGGGCAATCAGCCCCAGCATTTT
CDR3aa: CASSEGWGNQPQHF

j_gene: TRBJ2-1
d_gene: NA
len: 13
abundance: once
v_gene: TRBV7-2
CDR3nt: TGTGCCAGCAGCCCATGGACAGCGTCCATTCAGTTCTTC
CDR3aa: CASSPWTASIQFF

j_gene: TRBJ2-4
d_gene: TRBD1
len: 14
abundance: NA
v_gene: TRBV27
CDR3nt: TGTGCCAGCAGTTCGACAGGGCCCAAAAACATTCAGTACTTC
CDR3aa: CASSSTGPKNIQYF

j_gene: TRBJ2-7
d_gene: TRBD1
len: 16
abundance: NA
v_gene: TRBV2
CDR3nt: TGTGCCAGCAGTGTCAACCGGGACAGGGTCACCTACGAGCAGTACTTC
CDR3aa: CASSVNRDRVTYEQYF

j_gene: TRBJ1-1
d_gene: NA
len: 12
abundance: NA
v_gene: TRBV27
CDR3nt: TGTGCCAGCAGTCCCGGGACCACAAAGGCTTTCTTT
CDR3aa: CASSPGTTKAFF

j_gene: TRBJ2-7
d_gene: NA
len: 15
abundance: NA
v_gene: TRBV5-6
CDR3nt: TGTGCCAGCAGCTTGGCGACAGGAAGTTTTCGTTTGCAGTACTTC
CDR3aa: CASSLATGSFRLQYF

j_gene: TRBJ2-7
d_gene: NA
len: 14
abundance: NA
v_gene: TRBV9
CDR3nt: TGTGCCAGCAGCCCCCGGACGGCCGACTACGAGCAGTACTTC
CDR3aa: CASSPRTADYEQYF

j_gene: TRBJ2-7
d_gene: NA
len: 13
abundance: NA
v_gene: TRBV28
CDR3nt: TGTGCCAGCAGTTTAGGCAACTCCTACGAGCAGTACTTC
CDR3aa: CASSLGNSYEQYF

j_gene: TRBJ2-3
d_gene: TRBD2
len: 15
abundance: NA
v_gene: TRBV29-1
CDR3nt: TGCAGCGTTGAAATCCTAGCGGGAGATCCGGATACGCAGTATTTT
CDR3aa: CSVEILAGDPDTQYF

j_gene: TRBJ1-1
d_gene: NA
len: 11
abundance: NA
v_gene: TRBV7-8
CDR3nt: TGTGCCAGCAGCTTATACCGGGAAGCTTTCTTT
CDR3aa: CASSLYREAFF

j_gene: TRBJ2-3
d_gene: NA
len: 15
abundance: NA
v_gene: TRBV7-3
CDR3nt: TGTGCCAGCAGCTTAACCCTCAGCGGCACAGATACGCAGTATTTT
CDR3aa: CASSLTLSGTDTQYF

j_gene: TRBJ2-7
d_gene: TRBD1
len: 14
abundance: NA
v_gene: TRBV2
CDR3nt: TGTGCCAGCAGTGCCCCGACAGGGGTTTACGAGCAGTACTTC
CDR3aa: CASSAPTGVYEQYF

j_gene: TRBJ1-1
d_gene: TRBD1
len: 15
abundance: NA
v_gene: TRBV28
CDR3nt: TGTGCCAGCAGCCCACCAACAGGGGGAAACACTGAAGCTTTCTTT
CDR3aa: CASSPPTGGNTEAFF

j_gene: TRBJ1-1
d_gene: TRBD1
len: 14
abundance: NA
v_gene: TRBV29-1
CDR3nt: TGCAGCACCAAAAGGACAGGGGGTGGCACTGAAGCTTTCTTT
CDR3aa: CSTKRTGGGTEAFF

j_gene: TRBJ2-5
d_gene: NA
len: 13
abundance: NA
v_gene: TRBV11-2
CDR3nt: TGTGCCAGCAGCTTAGTCCGTCTGGAGACCCAGTACTTC
CDR3aa: CASSLVRLETQYF

j_gene: TRBJ1-5
d_gene: NA
len: 15
abundance: NA
v_gene: TRBV6-1
CDR3nt: TGTGCCAGCAGTGAAGAGAGGGCCTTCTATCAGCCCCAGCATTTT
CDR3aa: CASSEERAFYQPQHF

j_gene: TRBJ2-3
d_gene: NA
len: 14
abundance: NA
v_gene: TRBV28
CDR3nt: TGTGCCAGCAGTTTGGTACGTTGGCCAGATACGCAGTATTTT
CDR3aa: CASSLVRWPDTQYF

j_gene: TRBJ1-4
d_gene: NA
len: 20
abundance: NA
v_gene: TRBV2
CDR3nt: TGTGCCAGCCAACAGGGTCCTTTCACGACCGAAACGCCAACTAATGAAAAACTGTTTTTT
CDR3aa: CASQQGPFTTETPTNEKLFF

j_gene: TRBJ2-1
d_gene: NA
len: 16
abundance: NA
v_gene: TRBV29-1
CDR3nt: TGCAGCGTTGAAGGCGCTATAGACAGCTCCTACAATGAGCAGTTCTTC
CDR3aa: CSVEGAIDSSYNEQFF

j_gene: TRBJ2-1
d_gene: NA
len: 15
abundance: NA
v_gene: TRBV28
CDR3nt: TGTGCCAGCAAGGTCACCCTAGGCTCCTACAATGAGCAGTTCTTC
CDR3aa: CASKVTLGSYNEQFF

j_gene: TRBJ2-7
d_gene: NA
len: 14
abundance: NA
v_gene: TRBV28
CDR3nt: TGTGCCAGCAGCGCGTTAGCGGAGGATTACGAGCAGTACTTC
CDR3aa: CASSALAEDYEQYF

j_gene: TRBJ2-3
d_gene: TRBD1
len: 17
abundance: NA
v_gene: TRBV27
CDR3nt: TGTGCCAGCAGTTCTACAACACAGGGGCCCCTCACAGATACGCAGTATTTT
CDR3aa: CASSSTTQGPLTDTQYF

j_gene: TRBJ2-2
d_gene: TRBD1
len: 16
abundance: NA
v_gene: TRBV28
CDR3nt: TGTGCCAGCAGTTTCGGACAGGGATCAGACACCGGGGAGCTGTTTTTT
CDR3aa: CASSFGQGSDTGELFF

j_gene: TRBJ2-3
d_gene: TRBD2
len: 16
abundance: NA
v_gene: TRBV27
CDR3nt: TGTGCCAGCAATATATTAGCGGGAGGGCCGATGGATACGCAGTATTTT
CDR3aa: CASNILAGGPMDTQYF

j_gene: TRBJ2-4
d_gene: NA
len: 14
abundance: NA
v_gene: TRBV27
CDR3nt: TGTGCCAGCAGTTCCCGCGCCCCGGGTTACATTCAGTACTTC
CDR3aa: CASSSRAPGYIQYF

j_gene: TRBJ2-7
d_gene: NA
len: 12
abundance: NA
v_gene: TRBV4-2
CDR3nt: TGTGCCAGCAGCCAAGGGACCTACGAGCAGTACTTC
CDR3aa: CASSQGTYEQYF

j_gene: TRBJ2-7
d_gene: TRBD2
len: 15
abundance: NA
v_gene: TRBV5-1
CDR3nt: TGCGCCAGCAGCTTGACGGGAGGCGAAACCTACGAGCAGTACTTC
CDR3aa: CASSLTGGETYEQYF

j_gene: TRBJ2-1
d_gene: NA
len: 11
abundance: once
v_gene: TRBV2
CDR3nt: TGTGCCAGCGCCCGGGCGGGTGAGCAGTTCTTC
CDR3aa: CASARAGEQFF

j_gene: TRBJ2-7
d_gene: TRBD1
len: 16
abundance: NA
v_gene: TRBV27
CDR3nt: TGTGCCAGCAGTTCCTCGCCCGGGACAGGTCATCCCGAGCAGTACTTC
CDR3aa: CASSSSPGTGHPEQYF

j_gene: TRBJ1-1
d_gene: NA
len: 14
abundance: NA
v_gene: TRBV2
CDR3nt: TGTGCCAGCACTGCCGGGCCCCTGGTCACTGAAGCTTTCTTT
CDR3aa: CASTAGPLVTEAFF

j_gene: TRBJ2-7
d_gene: NA
len: 11
abundance: NA
v_gene: TRBV10-1
CDR3nt: TGCGCCAGCAGTGACCCGGAACCCTCGGACTTC
CDR3aa: CASSDPEPSDF

j_gene: TRBJ2-1
d_gene: NA
len: 12
abundance: NA
v_gene: TRBV11-2
CDR3nt: TGTGCCAGCAGCTTAGTCTTGAATGAGCAGTTCTTC
CDR3aa: CASSLVLNEQFF

j_gene: TRBJ2-1
d_gene: NA
len: 16
abundance: once
v_gene: TRBV11-3
CDR3nt: TGTGCCAGCAGCTTGGCCTACTCCAGCTCCTACAATGAGCAGTTCTTC
CDR3aa: CASSLAYSSSYNEQFF

j_gene: TRBJ1-1
d_gene: NA
len: 12
abundance: NA
v_gene: TRBV6-1
CDR3nt: TGTGCCAGCAGAGTGAGAGGAACTGAAGCTTTCTTT
CDR3aa: CASRVRGTEAFF

j_gene: TRBJ2-3
d_gene: TRBD1
len: 15
abundance: NA
v_gene: TRBV6-6
CDR3nt: TGTGCCAGCAGTGCTGGGGACAGCCCCACCGATACGCAGTATTTT
CDR3aa: CASSAGDSPTDTQYF

j_gene: TRBJ2-7
d_gene: NA
len: 15
abundance: NA
v_gene: TRBV19
CDR3nt: TGTGCCAGTCGAATTCGGGACTGGAGCTCCTACGAGCAGTACTTC
CDR3aa: CASRIRDWSSYEQYF